This T cell receptor (beta chain) derives from a study of blood T cell repertoires in COVID-19. The V segment lost 2 bases and the J segment 5 bases; nucleotides outside the gene matches: 6. Germline CDR1 and CDR2: KGHSY and FQNENV. The CDR3 spans 15 residues. Living in about 25 US areas, the participants were between roughly 18 and 95 years of age. Participants had their cohort set by participant-reported clinical history. Either two negative PCRs, clearance, or symptom resolution qualified Cohort 3 donors as recovered. The data were produced by immunoSEQ multiplex PCR, yet TCRdb's version contains in-frame clones alone and is incomplete. The table records about 270,000 clones, 85% to 90% of them present only once.

The chain carries TRBV16 and TRBJ1-1; 9 bases match TRBD1. The source material was PBMCs or T cells enriched from blood (not recorded which). The source is a woman between 18 and 29 years old who had recovered from COVID-19. The CDR3 region has the DNA TGTGCCAGCAGCCAAGGACAGGGGAAGTGGACTGAAGCTTTCTTT. Its protein is CASSQGQGKWTEAFF.